This T cell receptor beta chain was recovered during a study of blood T cell repertoires in COVID-19. At the level of the study: Acute and convalescent COVID-19 samples came from the United States, Italy and Spain.

Living in 25 or so US areas, the participants were between roughly 18 and 90 years of age. Self-reported history from a screening survey and questionnaire set each donor's cohort. Original processing methods: Researchers report that nucleated cell counts were estimated from reference gene primer amplification. Clones were sequenced by immunoSEQ multiplex PCR, and TCRdb holds only the in-frame ones, with some missing. That table supplies the V and J calls and clone size; D and trimming were determined from the DNA. This table holds roughly 230,000 clones, around 83% found once. The CDR3 length is 15 residues. CDR1 and CDR2 (germline): MGHRA, YSYEKL. V lost 3 bases to trimming and J lost 5 bases; unmatched junction nucleotides: 8.

Sequencing was performed on PBMCs or T cells enriched from blood (not recorded which). The chain joins TRBV4-1 to TRBJ1-1; 8 positions agree with TRBD1. This clonotype was obtained from a woman aged 50 to 60 who had been exposed to COVID-19. The CDR3 nucleotides read TGCGCCAGCAGCCAGGGCAGGGGGCGGTGGACTGAAGCTTTCTTT. This sequence encodes CASSQGRGRWTEAFF.